This T cell receptor beta chain was captured by sequencing in a study of blood T cell repertoires in COVID-19. Study-level background: Italy, Spain and the United States were the sources of the convalescent and acute COVID-19 samples. The cDNA or gDNA used as material had been derived from T cells, B-cell-depleted T cells, or PBMCs.

Here immunoSEQ multiplex PCR was the method, and the copy in TCRdb shows in-frame clones only, minus some. In the table there are 85,000 to 130,000 clones, approximately 86% of which are singletons. Participants were aged about 18 to 100 years from roughly 26 US areas. Donors of Cohort 3 who recovered were those that had two negative PCRs, clearance, or symptom resolution. A single count supports this clone. Germline values: CDR1 SGHDN, CDR2 FVKESK. The ends were cut back, 4 bases at V and 3 bases at J, with 13 bases in the middle. The CDR3 is 14 amino acids. Material: PBMCs or T cells enriched from blood (not recorded which). This TCR was recovered from a woman aged 50 to 60 who had recovered from COVID-19. This rearrangement joins TRBV14 to TRBJ2-7; D remains ambiguous. The CDR3 nucleotides read TGTGCCAGCAGCCCCCAGACGGGTTTCTACGAGCAGTACTTC. Encoded protein: CASSPQTGFYEQYF.